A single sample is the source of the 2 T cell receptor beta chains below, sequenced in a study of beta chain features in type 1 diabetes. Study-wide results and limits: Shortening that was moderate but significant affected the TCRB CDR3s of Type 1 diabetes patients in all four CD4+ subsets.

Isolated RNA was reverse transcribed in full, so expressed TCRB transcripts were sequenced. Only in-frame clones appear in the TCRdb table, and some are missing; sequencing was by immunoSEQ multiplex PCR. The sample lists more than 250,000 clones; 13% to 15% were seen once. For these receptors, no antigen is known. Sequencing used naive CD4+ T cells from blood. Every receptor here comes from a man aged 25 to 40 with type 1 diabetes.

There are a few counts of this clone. The CDR3 sequence: CAWSVSRTVAFF. CDR3 nucleotide sequence: TGTGCCTGGAGTGTAAGCAGGACAGTAGCTTTCTTT. The V call is TRBV30, the J call TRBJ1-1; D perhaps matches TRBD1 (6 bases). The CDR3 contains 12 residues. CDR1 is GTSNPN and CDR2 is SVGIG in the germline V gene (reference sequence). V was clipped by 0 bases and J by 10 bases, with 12 bases between them.

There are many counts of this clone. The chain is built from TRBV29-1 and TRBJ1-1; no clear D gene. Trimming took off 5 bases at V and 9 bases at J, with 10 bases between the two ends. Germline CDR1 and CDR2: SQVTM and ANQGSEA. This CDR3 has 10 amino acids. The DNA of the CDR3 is TGCAGCGTTTCATTCACAAAAGCTTTCTTT. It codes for CSVSFTKAFF.